The rows below give T cell receptor beta chains drawn from one sample of a study of OX40 agonist ivuxolimab in advanced cancers. Sequencing used immunoSEQ multiplex PCR; TCRdb keeps in-frame clones, though not all of them. The data show approximately 160,000 clones, approximately 94% seen once. Specimen: CD4+ or CD8+ T cells sorted from blood, collected in a trial of the OX40 agonist ivuxolimab. The receptor source for this set is an adult with an advanced solid tumor such as melanoma, head and neck, liver or kidney cancer. CDR3s include the opening cysteine and the closing phenylalanine or tryptophan. Fields, in order: V gene, clone size, CDR3 length, J gene, D gene, CDR3 protein, CDR3 DNA. D genes are given only for firm matches. Clone sizes are given selectively: once, few, many, or a class where the clone is expanded.

TRBV7-9	.	15	TRBJ1-4	TRBD1	CASSPRQGSDEKLFF	TGTGCCAGCAGCCCCCGACAGGGGTCGGATGAAAAACTGTTTTTT
TRBV18	once	15	TRBJ2-2	.	CASSPRTMNTGELFF	TGTGCCAGCTCACCACGGACTATGAACACCGGGGAGCTGTTTTTT
TRBV5-1	.	14	TRBJ2-7	TRBD1	CASSSRTGLGEQYF	TGCGCCAGCAGCTCGAGGACAGGGTTAGGGGAGCAGTACTTC
TRBV4-1	.	14	TRBJ2-7	.	CASSQTGSLFEQYF	TGCGCCAGCAGCCAGACCGGGAGCTTGTTTGAGCAGTACTTC
TRBV5-1	.	14	TRBJ2-1	.	CASSLAGLFNEQFF	TGCGCCAGCAGCTTGGCGGGGCTCTTCAATGAGCAGTTCTTC
TRBV18	.	15	TRBJ1-4	TRBD1	CASSPNRGPNEKLFF	TGTGCCAGCTCACCAAACAGGGGTCCTAATGAAAAACTGTTTTTT
TRBV7-2	.	11	TRBJ2-5	.	CASSLQETQYF	TGTGCCAGCAGCTTGCAAGAGACCCAGTACTTC
TRBV11-3	.	13	TRBJ1-1	.	CASSFNGDTEAFF	TGTGCCAGCAGCTTTAACGGTGACACTGAAGCTTTCTTT
TRBV5-4	.	16	TRBJ2-3	.	CASSLAAGIIPDTQYF	TGTGCCAGCAGCTTGGCGGCAGGGATTATCCCAGATACGCAGTATTTT
TRBV28	.	15	TRBJ2-7	TRBD1	CASSSTLGTAYEQYF	TGTGCCAGCAGTTCCACCCTCGGGACAGCCTACGAGCAGTACTTC
TRBV16	.	12	TRBJ1-3	TRBD1	CASSQTGGTIYF	TGTGCCAGCAGCCAGACAGGGGGAACCATATATTTT
TRBV5-1	.	15	TRBJ2-1	TRBD2	CASSLIERGSGEQFF	TGCGCCAGCAGCCTCATCGAGCGGGGAAGCGGTGAGCAGTTCTTC
TRBV9	.	16	TRBJ2-3	.	CASSVRGSGGRDTQYF	TGTGCCAGCAGCGTACGAGGGTCCGGGGGTCGGGATACGCAGTATTTT